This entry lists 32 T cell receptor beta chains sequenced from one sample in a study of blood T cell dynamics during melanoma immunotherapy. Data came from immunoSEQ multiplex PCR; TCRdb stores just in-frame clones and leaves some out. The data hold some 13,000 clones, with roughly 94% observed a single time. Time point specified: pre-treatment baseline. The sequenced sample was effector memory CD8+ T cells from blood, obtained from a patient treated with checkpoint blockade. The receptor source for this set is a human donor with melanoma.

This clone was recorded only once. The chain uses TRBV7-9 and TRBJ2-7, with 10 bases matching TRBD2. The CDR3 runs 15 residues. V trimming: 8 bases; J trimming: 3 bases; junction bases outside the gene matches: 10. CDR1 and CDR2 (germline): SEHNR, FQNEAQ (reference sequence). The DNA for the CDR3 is TGTGCCAGCTGCGACACTAGCGGGAATGACTACGAGCAGTACTTC. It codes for CASCDTSGNDYEQYF.

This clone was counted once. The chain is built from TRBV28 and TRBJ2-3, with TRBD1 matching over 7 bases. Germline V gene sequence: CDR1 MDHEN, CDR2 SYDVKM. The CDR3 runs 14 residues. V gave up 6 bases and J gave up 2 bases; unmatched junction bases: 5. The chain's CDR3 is CASSHRGITDTQYF. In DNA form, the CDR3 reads TGTGCCAGCAGCCACAGGGGTATCACAGATACGCAGTATTTT.

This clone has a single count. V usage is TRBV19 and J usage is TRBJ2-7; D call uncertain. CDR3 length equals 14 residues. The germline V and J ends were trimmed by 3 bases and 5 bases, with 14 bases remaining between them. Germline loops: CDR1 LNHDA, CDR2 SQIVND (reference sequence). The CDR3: CASSIDVLSHEQYF. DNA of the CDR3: TGTGCCAGTAGTATTGATGTGTTGTCCCACGAGCAGTACTTC.

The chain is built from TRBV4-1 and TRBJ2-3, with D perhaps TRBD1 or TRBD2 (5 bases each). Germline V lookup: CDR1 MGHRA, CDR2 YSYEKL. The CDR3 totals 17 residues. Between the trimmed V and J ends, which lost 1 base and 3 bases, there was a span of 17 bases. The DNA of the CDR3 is TGCGCCAGCAGCCAAGTTCCGGGGCCTGTTATAACAGATACGCAGTATTTT. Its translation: CASSQVPGPVITDTQYF.

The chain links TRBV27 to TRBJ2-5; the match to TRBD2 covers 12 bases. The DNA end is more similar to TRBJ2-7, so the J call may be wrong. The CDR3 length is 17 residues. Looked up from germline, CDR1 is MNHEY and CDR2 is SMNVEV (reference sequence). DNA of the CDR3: TGTGCCAGCAGTTTATCCGCTAGCGGGAGGGGCTATTACGAGCAGTACTTC. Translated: CASSLSASGRGYYEQYF.

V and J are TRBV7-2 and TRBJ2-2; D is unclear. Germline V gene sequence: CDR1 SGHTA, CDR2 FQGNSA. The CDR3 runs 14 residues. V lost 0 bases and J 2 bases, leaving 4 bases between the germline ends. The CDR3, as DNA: TGTGCCAGCAGCTTAGCGCCTAACACCGGGGAGCTGTTTTTT. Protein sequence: CASSLAPNTGELFF.

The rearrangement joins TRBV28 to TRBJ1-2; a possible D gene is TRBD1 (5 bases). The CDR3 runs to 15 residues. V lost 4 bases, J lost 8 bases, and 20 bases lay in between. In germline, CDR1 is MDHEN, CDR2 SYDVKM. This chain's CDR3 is CASSSQSGPREGYTF. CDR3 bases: TGTGCCAGCAGTTCGCAATCAGGGCCTCGGGAGGGCTACACCTTC.

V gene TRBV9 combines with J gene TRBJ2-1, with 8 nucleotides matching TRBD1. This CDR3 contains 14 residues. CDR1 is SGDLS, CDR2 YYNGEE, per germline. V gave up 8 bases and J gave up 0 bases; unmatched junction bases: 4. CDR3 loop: CASNRGSSYNEQFF. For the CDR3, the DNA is TGTGCCAGTAACAGGGGGAGCTCCTACAATGAGCAGTTCTTC.

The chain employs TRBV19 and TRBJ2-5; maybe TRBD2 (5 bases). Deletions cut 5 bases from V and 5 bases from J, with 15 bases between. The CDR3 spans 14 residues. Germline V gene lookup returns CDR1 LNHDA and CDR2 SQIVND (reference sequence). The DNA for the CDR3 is TGTGCCAGTAGTTCCGGGCCTCCGGGGGAGACCCAGTACTTC. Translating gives CASSSGPPGETQYF.

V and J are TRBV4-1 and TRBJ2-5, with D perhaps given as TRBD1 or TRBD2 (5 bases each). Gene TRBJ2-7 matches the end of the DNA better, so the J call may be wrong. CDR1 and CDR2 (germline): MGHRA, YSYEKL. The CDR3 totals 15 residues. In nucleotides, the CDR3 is TGCGCCAGCAGCCCGTCGGCCGGGGCAACCTACGAGCAGTACTTC. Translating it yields CASSPSAGATYEQYF.

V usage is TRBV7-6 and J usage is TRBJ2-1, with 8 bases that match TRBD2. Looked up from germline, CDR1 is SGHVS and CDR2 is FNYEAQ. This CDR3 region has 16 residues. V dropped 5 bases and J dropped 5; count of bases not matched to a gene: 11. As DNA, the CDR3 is TGTGCCAGCAGCGCATCAGCGGGAGTTGTCAACAATGAGCAGTTCTTC. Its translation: CASSASAGVVNNEQFF.

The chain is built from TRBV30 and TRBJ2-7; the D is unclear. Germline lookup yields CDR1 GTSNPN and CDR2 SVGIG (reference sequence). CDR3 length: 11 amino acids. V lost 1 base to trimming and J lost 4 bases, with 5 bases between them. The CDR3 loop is CAWSEGYEQYF. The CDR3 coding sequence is TGTGCCTGGAGTGAAGGGTACGAGCAGTACTTC. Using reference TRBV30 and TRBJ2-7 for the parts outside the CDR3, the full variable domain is SQTIHQWPATLVQPVGSPLSLECTVEGTSNPNLYWYRQAAGRGLQLLFYSVGIGQISSEVPQNLSASRPQDRQFILSSKKLLLSDSGFYLCAWSEGYEQYFGPGTRLTVT.

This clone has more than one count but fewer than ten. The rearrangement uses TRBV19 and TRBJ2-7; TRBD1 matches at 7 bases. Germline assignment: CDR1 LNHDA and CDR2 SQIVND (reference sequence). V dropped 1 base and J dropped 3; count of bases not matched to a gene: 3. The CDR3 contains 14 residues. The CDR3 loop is CASSIGAGGYEQYF. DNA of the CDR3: TGTGCCAGTAGTATAGGCGCAGGGGGCTACGAGCAGTACTTC.

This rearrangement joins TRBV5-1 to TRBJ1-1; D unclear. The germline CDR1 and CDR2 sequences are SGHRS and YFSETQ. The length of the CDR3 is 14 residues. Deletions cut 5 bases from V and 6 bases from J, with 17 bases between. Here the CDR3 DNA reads TGCGCCAGCAGAGGAGATCAGGCCGTCGCTGAAGCTTTCTTT. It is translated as CASRGDQAVAEAFF.

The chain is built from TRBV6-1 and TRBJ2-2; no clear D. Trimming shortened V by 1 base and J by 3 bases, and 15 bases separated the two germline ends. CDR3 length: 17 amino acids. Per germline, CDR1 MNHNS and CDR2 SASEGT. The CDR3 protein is CASSEGLGWTDTGELFF. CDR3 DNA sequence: TGTGCCAGCAGTGAAGGTTTAGGCTGGACCGACACCGGGGAGCTGTTTTTT.

CDR3 in amino acids: CASSLGQPQHF. The DNA of the CDR3 is TGTGCCAGCAGTTTGGGTCAGCCCCAGCATTTT. The V call is TRBV6-5, the J call TRBJ1-5; D uncertain. V was shortened by 4 bases and J by 6 bases, with 4 bases between the two germline ends. Per the germline V gene, CDR1 is MNHEY and CDR2 is SVGAGI. CDR3 size: 11 residues.

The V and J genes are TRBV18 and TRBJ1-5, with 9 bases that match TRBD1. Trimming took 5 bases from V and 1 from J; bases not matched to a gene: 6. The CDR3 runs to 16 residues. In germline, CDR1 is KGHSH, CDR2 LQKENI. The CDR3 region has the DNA TGTGCCAGCTCAAACACCGGGACAGGGAGCAATCAGCCCCAGCATTTT. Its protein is CASSNTGTGSNQPQHF. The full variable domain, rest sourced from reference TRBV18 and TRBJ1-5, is NAGVMQNPRHLVRRRGQEARLRCSPMKGHSHVYWYRQLPEEGLKFMVYLQKENIIDESGMPKERFSAEFPKEGPSILRIQQVVRGDSAAYFCASSNTGTGSNQPQHFGDGTRLSIL.

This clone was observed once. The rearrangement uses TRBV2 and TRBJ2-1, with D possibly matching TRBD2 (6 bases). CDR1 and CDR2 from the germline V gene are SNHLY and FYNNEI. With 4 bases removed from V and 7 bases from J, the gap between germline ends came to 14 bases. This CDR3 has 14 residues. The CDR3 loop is CASSGLDLTNEQFF. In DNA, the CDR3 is TGTGCCAGCAGTGGACTAGATCTAACTAATGAGCAGTTCTTC.

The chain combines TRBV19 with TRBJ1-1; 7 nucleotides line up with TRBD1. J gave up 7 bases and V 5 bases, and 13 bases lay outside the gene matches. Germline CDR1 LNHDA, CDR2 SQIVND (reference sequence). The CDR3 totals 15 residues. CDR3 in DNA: TGTGCCAGTAGTTTACCGACAGGGAATCAAGGTGAAGCTTTCTTT. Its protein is CASSLPTGNQGEAFF.

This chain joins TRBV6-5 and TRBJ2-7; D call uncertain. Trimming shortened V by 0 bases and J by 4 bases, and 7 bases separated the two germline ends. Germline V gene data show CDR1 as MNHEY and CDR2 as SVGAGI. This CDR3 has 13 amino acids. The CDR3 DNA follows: TGTGCCAGCAGTTACTCGCCTACATACGAGCAGTACTTC. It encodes CASSYSPTYEQYF.

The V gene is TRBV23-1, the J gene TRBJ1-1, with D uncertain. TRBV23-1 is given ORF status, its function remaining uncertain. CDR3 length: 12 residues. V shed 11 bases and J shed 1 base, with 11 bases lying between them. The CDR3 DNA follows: TGCGCCGTATCGGGGAGGAACACTGAAGCTTTCTTT. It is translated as CAVSGRNTEAFF.

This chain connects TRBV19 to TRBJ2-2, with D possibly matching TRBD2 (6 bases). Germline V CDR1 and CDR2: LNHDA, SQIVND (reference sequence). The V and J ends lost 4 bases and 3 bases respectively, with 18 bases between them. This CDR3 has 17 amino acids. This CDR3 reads CASSRGRLGSDTGELFF. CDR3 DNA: TGTGCCAGTAGTAGGGGGAGACTAGGTAGCGACACCGGGGAGCTGTTTTTT.

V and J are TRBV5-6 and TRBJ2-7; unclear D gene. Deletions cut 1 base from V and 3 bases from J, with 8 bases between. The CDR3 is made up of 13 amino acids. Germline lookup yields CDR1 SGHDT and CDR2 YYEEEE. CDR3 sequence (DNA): TGTGCCAGCAGCTTGTTTCAAGGCTACGAGCAGTACTTC. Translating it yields CASSLFQGYEQYF. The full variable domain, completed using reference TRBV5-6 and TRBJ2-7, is DAGVTQSPTHLIKTRGQQVTLRCSPKSGHDTVSWYQQALGQGPQFIFQYYEEEERQRGNFPDRFSGHQFPNYSSELNVNALLLGDSALYLCASSLFQGYEQYFGPGTRLTVT.

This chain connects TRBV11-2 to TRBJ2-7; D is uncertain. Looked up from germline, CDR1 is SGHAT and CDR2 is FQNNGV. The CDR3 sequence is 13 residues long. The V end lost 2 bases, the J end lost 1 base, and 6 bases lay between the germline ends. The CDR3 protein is CASSLSPSYEQYF. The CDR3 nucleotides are TGTGCCAGCAGCTTATCACCATCCTACGAGCAGTACTTC.

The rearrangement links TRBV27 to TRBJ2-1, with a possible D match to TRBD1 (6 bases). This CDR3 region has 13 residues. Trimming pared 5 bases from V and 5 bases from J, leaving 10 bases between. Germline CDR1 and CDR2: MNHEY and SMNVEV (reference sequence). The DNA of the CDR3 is TGTGCCAGCAGTACTTACAGGGACAATGAGCAGTTCTTC. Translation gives CASSTYRDNEQFF.

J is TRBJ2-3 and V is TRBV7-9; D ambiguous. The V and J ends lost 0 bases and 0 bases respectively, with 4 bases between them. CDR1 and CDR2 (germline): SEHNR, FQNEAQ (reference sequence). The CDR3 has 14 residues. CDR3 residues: CASSLATSTDTQYF. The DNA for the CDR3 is TGTGCCAGCAGCTTAGCCACAAGCACAGATACGCAGTATTTT. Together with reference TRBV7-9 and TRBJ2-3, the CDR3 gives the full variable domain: DTGVSQNPRHKITKRGQNVTFRCDPISEHNRLYWYRQTLGQGPEFLTYFQNEAQLEKSRLLSDRFSAERPKGSFSTLEIQRTEQGDSAMYLCASSLATSTDTQYFGPGTRLTVL.

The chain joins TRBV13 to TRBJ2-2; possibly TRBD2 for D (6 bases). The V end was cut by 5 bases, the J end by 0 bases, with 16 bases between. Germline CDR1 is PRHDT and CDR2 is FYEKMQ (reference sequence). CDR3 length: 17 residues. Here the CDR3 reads CASSHLAGPANTGELFF. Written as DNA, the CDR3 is TGTGCCAGCAGCCATCTGGCGGGACCCGCGAACACCGGGGAGCTGTTTTTT.

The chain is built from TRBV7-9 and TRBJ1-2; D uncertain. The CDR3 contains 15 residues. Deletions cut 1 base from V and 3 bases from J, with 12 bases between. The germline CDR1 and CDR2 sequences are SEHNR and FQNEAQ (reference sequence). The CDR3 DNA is TGTGCCAGCAGCTTAGGGACCCTCGGGGACTATGGCTACACCTTC. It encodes CASSLGTLGDYGYTF.

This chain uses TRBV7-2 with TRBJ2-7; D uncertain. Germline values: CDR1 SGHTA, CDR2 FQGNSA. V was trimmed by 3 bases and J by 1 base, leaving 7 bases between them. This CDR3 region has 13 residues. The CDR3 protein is CASSFGGSYEQYF. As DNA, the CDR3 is TGTGCCAGCAGCTTCGGTGGATCCTACGAGCAGTACTTC. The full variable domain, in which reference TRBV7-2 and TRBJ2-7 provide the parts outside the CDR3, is GAGVSQSPSNKVTEKGKDVELRCDPISGHTALYWYRQSLGQGLEFLIYFQGNSAPDKSGLPSDRFSAERTGGSVSTLTIQRTQQEDSAVYLCASSFGGSYEQYFGPGTRLTVT.

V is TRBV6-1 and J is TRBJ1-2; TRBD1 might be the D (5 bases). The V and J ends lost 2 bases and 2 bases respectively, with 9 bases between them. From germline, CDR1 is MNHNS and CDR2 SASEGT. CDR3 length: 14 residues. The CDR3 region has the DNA TGTGCCAGCAGTGAATATGGGGGGAACTATGGCTACACCTTC. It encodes CASSEYGGNYGYTF.

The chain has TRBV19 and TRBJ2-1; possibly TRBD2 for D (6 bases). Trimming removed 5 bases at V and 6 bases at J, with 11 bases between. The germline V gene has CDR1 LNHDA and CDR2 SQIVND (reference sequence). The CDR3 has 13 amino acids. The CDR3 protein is CASSLLGGNEQFF. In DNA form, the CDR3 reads TGTGCCAGTAGTCTACTGGGGGGCAATGAGCAGTTCTTC.

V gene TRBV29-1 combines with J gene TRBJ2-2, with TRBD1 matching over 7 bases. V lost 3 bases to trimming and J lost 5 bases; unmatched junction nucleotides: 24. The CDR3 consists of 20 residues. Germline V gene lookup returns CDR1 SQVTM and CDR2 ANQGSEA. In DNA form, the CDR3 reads TGCAGCGTTGAGGGGCAGACTGGGTTTAACAGGGGTCCCACTACCGGGGAGCTGTTTTTT. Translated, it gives CSVEGQTGFNRGPTTGELFF.